What follows are 9 T cell receptor beta chains derived from one specimen sequenced in a study of CD8 T cells in ankylosing spondylitis. One entry per CDR3 protein results from TCRdb running MiXCR on the 5' RACE reads. This table holds 150,000 to 200,000 distinct CDR3 sequences, approximately 10% found once. Input material: blood, either unsorted or a sorted T cell fraction (not recorded which). These receptors were collected from a male donor with ankylosing spondylitis or in good health (not recorded which).

This clonotype was counted a few times. The chain links TRBV5-1 to TRBJ2-3; TRBD2 matches at 11 bases. CDR3 length: 17 amino acids. After removal of 0 bases from V and 2 bases from J, the junction contained 5 bases not matched to a gene. Germline CDR1 is SGHRS and CDR2 is YFSETQ. CDR3 in amino acids: CASSLGLAGRITDTQYF. The CDR3 DNA reads TGCGCCAGCAGCTTGGGACTAGCGGGGCGCATCACAGATACGCAGTATTTT.

This clonotype was seen only a few times. This chain joins TRBV7-2 and TRBJ2-1, with 9 nucleotides matching TRBD1. The J segment lost 4 bases and the V segment lost 5 bases, leaving 9 bases of the junction unmatched. Germline V lookup: CDR1 SGHTA, CDR2 FQGNSA. The CDR3 has 16 amino acids. This CDR3 is CASSPEGTGPYNEQFF. The CDR3 region has the DNA TGTGCCAGCAGCCCCGAAGGGACAGGGCCTTACAATGAGCAGTTCTTC.

The sample holds many counts of this clonotype. The rearrangement links TRBV20-1 to TRBJ2-1, with TRBD2 matching 8 bases. Germline V gives CDR1 DFQATT, CDR2 SNEGSKA (reference sequence). After removal of 0 bases from V and 2 bases from J, the junction contained 3 bases not matched to a gene. CDR3 length: 15 residues. The CDR3 protein is CSARDFSGAYNEQFF. In nucleotides, the CDR3 is TGCAGTGCTAGAGATTTTAGCGGGGCCTACAATGAGCAGTTCTTC.

The genes are TRBV12-3 or TRBV12-4 and TRBJ1-5; 10 bases agree with TRBD1. With 5 bases clipped from V and 0 bases from J, the junction kept 10 bases outside the gene matches. The CDR3 runs 18 residues. Written as DNA, the CDR3 is TGTGCCAGCAGTCTAGGACAGGGGGGAATTTATAGCAATCAGCCCCAGCATTTT. Protein: CASSLGQGGIYSNQPQHF.

A note on this clonotype: A junction boundary mismatches the germline segment, possibly from a read error. The rearrangement joins TRBV4-2 to TRBJ1-1; 8 bases align to TRBD1. This CDR3 contains 20 residues. Per the germline V gene, CDR1 is LGHNA and CDR2 is YNFKEQ. CDR3 sequence: CASNQVMWTGNTKADTEAFF. The CDR3 DNA is TGTGCCAGCAACCAAGTCATGTGGACAGGGAATACGAAGGCCGACACTGAAGCTTTCTTT.

This clonotype was recorded at least ten times. The chain has TRBV5-8 and TRBJ2-5, with 10 bases fitting TRBD2. The germline gives CDR1 SGHTS, CDR2 YDEGEE. V lost 4 bases, J lost 3 bases, and 3 bases stayed unmatched. The CDR3 contains 14 residues. The CDR3 DNA is TGTGCCAGCAGCCCCGGACTAGCGGAAGAGACCCAGTACTTC. This codes for CASSPGLAEETQYF.

The rearrangement joins TRBV5-3 to TRBJ2-3; 8 bases match TRBD2. TRBV5-3 is an ORF for which the function is uncertain. V lost 5 bases and J lost 3; bases outside the gene matches: 8. The CDR3 runs 15 residues. CDR3 in amino acids: CARRHEGLGTDTQYF. CDR3 DNA sequence: TGTGCCAGAAGACACGAGGGACTAGGAACAGATACGCAGTATTTT.

This clonotype came up many times. The chain combines TRBV7-7 with TRBJ2-2; a possible D gene is TRBD2 (6 bases). Germline CDR1 is SSHAT and CDR2 is FNYEAQ (reference sequence). V lost 1 base and J lost 6, with 9 bases in between. This CDR3 contains 14 residues. The CDR3 sequence: CASSLGLVSGELFF. CDR3 DNA: TGTGCCAGCAGCTTAGGACTAGTATCCGGGGAGCTGTTTTTT.

This rearrangement joins TRBV9 to TRBJ2-1; the match to TRBD2 covers 11 bases. V trimming: 6 bases; J trimming: 2 bases; junction bases outside the gene matches: 13. The V gene's germline CDR1 is SGDLS and CDR2 YYNGEE. This CDR3 is 18 amino acids long. The CDR3 loop is CASKTRGLADLAYNEQFF. Written as DNA, the CDR3 is TGTGCCAGCAAAACCCGGGGACTAGCGGACCTAGCCTACAATGAGCAGTTCTTC.